The entry below describes one T cell receptor (beta chain). Specified time point: peripheral blood 6 weeks after treatment start. For each patient, 1 to 8 samples were obtained, pretreatment and on-treatment. This entry comes from a study of PD-L1 blockade in urothelial cancer. The wider study: It was in 2014 that patients started atezolizumab at 1,200 mg intravenously every 3 weeks.

The assay was immunoSEQ multiplex PCR, and TCRdb's table has in-frame clones only and misses some. The table includes tens of thousands of clones, around 90% detected once. The CDR3 has 12 amino acids. The V gene lost 11 bases and the J gene lost 6 bases, with 16 bases spanning the gap. Germline CDR1 reads MNHNY; CDR2 reads SVGAGI (reference sequence). The chain links TRBV6-6 to TRBJ1-1; unclear D gene. The receptor was isolated from a man between 70 and 80 years old with urothelial cancer. The input for sequencing was PBMCs, taken around atezolizumab (anti-PD-L1) treatment. CDR3 residues: CAHVGEGPEAFF. CDR3 DNA sequence: TGTGCCCATGTCGGGGAGGGCCCTGAAGCTTTCTTT.